This TCR beta chain comes out of a study of CD8+ T cells in alopecia areata. The treatment denotes: oral pan-JAK inhibitor, 5-10 mg twice daily. The CDR3 extends over 15 amino acids. V dropped 0 bases and J dropped 4 bases, with 12 bases sitting between them. Germline lookup yields CDR1 SGHDT and CDR2 YYEEEE. RNA was extracted and reverse transcribed into cDNA as the sequencing template. Profiling relied on immunoSEQ multiplex PCR, and the TCRdb table lists in-frame clones only, not all of them. The table shows under 150,000 clones, with around 63% occurring only once. This TCR came from a human donor with alopecia areata. Here the sequenced sample was CD4+ T cells sorted from blood, taken at week 4, from a patient treated with tofacitinib. The chain has TRBV5-6 and TRBJ2-3; the D call may be TRBD1 or TRBD2 (6 bases each). The CDR3 sequence: CASSLVPGGADTQYF. CDR3 DNA sequence: TGTGCCAGCAGCTTGGTCCCCGGGGGCGCAGATACGCAGTATTTT.